This T cell receptor (beta chain) was sequenced during a study of shared clonotypes between healthy human individuals. Whole-study results and caveats: Sequencing depth was predicted to influence how clonotypes are shared among donors.

Some clones are missing from TCRdb's copy, which holds only in-frame ones; the method was immunoSEQ multiplex PCR. The data hold about 2,500,000 clones, with around nine tenths observed a single time. The CDR3 loop spans 16 amino acids. Trimming cost V 4 bases and J 4 bases, with 18 bases left between them. Germline V gives CDR1 SGHTS, CDR2 YDEGEE. This clone was counted a single time. Its antigen is currently unknown. The V gene is TRBV5-8, the J gene TRBJ1-3; D is unclear. The sequence was collected from a young man in good health. The sequencing sample was made of naive CD4+ T cells sorted from blood. The sample's subset: CD45RA+ positively selected. CDR3 nucleotides: TGTGCCAGCAGCCAGACGGCGTTAAGACTCGGAAACACCATATATTTT. Residues: CASSQTALRLGNTIYF.